The rows below give T cell receptor beta chains drawn from one sample of a study of blood T cells in healthy people across ages. One entry per CDR3 protein, called by TCRdb with MiXCR from the 5' RACE reads. The sample lists fewer than 750,000 distinct CDR3 sequences, about 51% occurring once. The sequenced material came from blood. The receptor set was obtained from an elderly woman in good health. CDR3s include the opening cysteine and the closing phenylalanine or tryptophan. A D gene is named only where the DNA matches it firmly. Not all rows give a size; the values are once, few, many and, for expanded clones, a class.

NA	TRBJ2-7	NA	TRBV6-2/TRBV6-3	CASSFRDSAYEQYF	TGTGCCAGCAGTTTCCGGGACTCCGCCTACGAGCAGTACTTC
NA	TRBJ2-3	many	TRBV29-1	CSVEKGTDTQYF	TGCAGCGTTGAGAAGGGCACAGATACGCAGTATTTT
NA	TRBJ1-1	NA	TRBV5-8	CASSLQQLNTEAFF	TGTGCCAGCAGCTTACAACAGTTGAACACTGAAGCTTTCTTT
NA	TRBJ2-3	NA	TRBV20-1	CSARVAGPTDTQYF	TGCAGTGCTAGAGTGGCAGGGCCCACAGATACGCAGTATTTT
NA	TRBJ1-1	once	TRBV10-3	CAISSGTEAFF	TGTGCCATCAGTTCGGGGACTGAAGCTTTCTTT
NA	TRBJ2-3	few	TRBV7-2	CASSFSGAQYF	TGTGCCAGCAGCTTCTCCGGGGCGCAGTATTTT
TRBD2	TRBJ2-1	NA	TRBV15	CATSRGGGRAAYNEQFF	TGTGCCACCAGCAGAGGCGGCGGGAGAGCCGCCTACAATGAGCAGTTCTTC
NA	TRBJ1-2	NA	TRBV20-1	CSARDPGKGYTF	TGCAGTGCTAGAGACCCCGGGAAAGGCTACACCTTC
NA	TRBJ2-4	NA	TRBV7-9	CASSLASRPENIQYF	TGTGCCAGCAGCTTAGCAAGTCGGCCGGAAAACATTCAGTACTTC
TRBD2	TRBJ2-1	NA	TRBV20-1	CSATPRGLAVDEQFF	TGCAGTGCTACCCCCAGGGGACTAGCAGTCGATGAGCAGTTCTTC
NA	TRBJ2-1	NA	TRBV29-1	CSVARDQNNEQFF	TGCAGCGTTGCTCGTGACCAAAACAATGAGCAGTTCTTC
TRBD1	TRBJ1-2	NA	TRBV12-3/TRBV12-4	CASSRDRGGNYGYTF	TGTGCCAGCAGTCGCGACAGGGGCGGCAACTATGGCTACACCTTC
TRBD1	TRBJ1-1	few	TRBV7-2	CASSISRGVTEAFF	TGTGCCAGCAGTATTTCCAGGGGGGTCACTGAAGCTTTCTTT
TRBD1	TRBJ1-2	many	TRBV15	CATSRTGANYGYTF	TGTGCCACCAGCAGGACAGGGGCTAACTATGGCTACACCTTC
NA	TRBJ1-6	many	TRBV20-1	CSAAGSKGNSPLHF	TGCAGTGCTGCCGGGAGCAAGGGGAATTCACCCCTCCACTTT
NA	TRBJ2-1	many	TRBV7-9	CATRPVTNSYNEQFF	TGTGCCACCAGGCCCGTCACAAACTCCTACAATGAGCAGTTCTTC
NA	TRBJ2-2	NA	TRBV4-2	CASSQDSRGRHGELFF	TGTGCCAGCAGCCAAGATTCGAGGGGCCGACACGGGGAGCTGTTTTTT
NA	TRBJ2-5	NA	TRBV20-1	CSAEDGQETQYF	TGCAGTGCTGAGGACGGCCAAGAGACCCAGTACTTC
NA	TRBJ2-6	many	TRBV29-1	CSVVVVPLFWANVLTF	TGCAGCGTTGTCGTGGTTCCCCTATTCTGGGCCAACGTCCTGACTTTC
TRBD1	TRBJ1-2	many	TRBV7-3	CASSVRPRTGSWGYTF	TGTGCCAGCAGCGTCAGGCCTCGGACAGGGTCTTGGGGCTACACCTTC
TRBD2	TRBJ2-1	NA	TRBV24-1	CATSQAGGPYNEQFF	TGTGCCACCAGTCAAGCGGGGGGTCCCTACAATGAGCAGTTCTTC
NA	TRBJ2-1	NA	TRBV4-1	CASSRSPYGEQFF	TGCGCCAGCAGCAGATCACCCTATGGTGAGCAGTTCTTC
TRBD2	TRBJ2-1	many	TRBV4-2	CASSHETGVLAGGFNEQFF	TGTGCCAGCAGCCATGAAACGGGGGTACTAGCGGGAGGGTTCAATGAGCAGTTCTTC
TRBD1	TRBJ2-3	many	TRBV6-5	CASSYSMDRETDTQYF	TGTGCCAGCAGTTACTCGATGGACAGGGAAACAGATACGCAGTATTTT
NA	TRBJ2-3	many	TRBV27	CASSFKGIDTQYF	TGTGCCAGCAGTTTCAAGGGAATAGATACGCAGTATTTT
TRBD2	TRBJ2-1	few	TRBV9	CASFPGDYYNEQFF	TGTGCCAGCTTCCCTGGGGACTACTACAATGAGCAGTTCTTC
NA	TRBJ2-5	many	TRBV3-1	CASSQEIQTAKTQYF	TGTGCCAGCAGCCAAGAGATTCAAACGGCGAAGACCCAGTACTTC
NA	TRBJ2-6	many	TRBV6-1	CASSGTGANVLTF	TGTGCCAGCAGTGGGACTGGGGCCAACGTCCTGACTTTC
NA	TRBJ1-2	NA	TRBV30	CAWSVRRSLGGYTF	TGTGCCTGGAGTGTTAGGAGGAGTTTAGGTGGCTACACCTTC
TRBD2	TRBJ2-5	many	TRBV5-1	CASSSGGSGTSQETQYF	TGCGCCAGCAGCTCGGGAGGTAGCGGGACTTCCCAAGAGACCCAGTACTTC
NA	TRBJ2-7	many	TRBV20-1	CSAGHVEQYF	TGCAGTGCTGGCCACGTCGAGCAGTACTTC
TRBD2	TRBJ2-7	NA	TRBV29-1	CSVGGGGSVYEQYF	TGCAGCGTTGGTGGGGGAGGGTCGGTCTACGAGCAGTACTTC
NA	TRBJ1-4	few	TRBV5-1	CASSLQGQFSNEKLFF	TGCGCCAGCAGCTTGCAAGGACAGTTCTCTAATGAAAAACTGTTTTTT
NA	TRBJ2-5	NA	TRBV5-1	CASSLIGFSNEQYF	TGCGCCAGCAGCTTAATAGGGTTCTCAAATGAGCAGTACTTC
TRBD1	TRBJ2-1	NA	TRBV20-1	CSARTGGDQNRKQFF	TGCAGTGCTAGAACAGGGGGCGACCAGAATAGGAAGCAGTTCTTC
NA	TRBJ2-5	NA	TRBV11-2	CASTLSGDETQYF	TGTGCCAGCACTCTCTCGGGGGATGAGACCCAGTACTTC
NA	TRBJ2-5	many	TRBV4-2	CASSHTDSTKEPQYF	TGTGCCAGCAGCCACACAGACAGTACCAAGGAGCCCCAGTACTTC
NA	TRBJ2-7	NA	TRBV29-1	CSVGVSYYEQYF	TGCAGCGTTGGGGTCAGTTACTACGAGCAGTACTTC
NA	TRBJ2-1	NA	TRBV25-1	CASSLGPYTNKLYNEQFF	TGTGCCAGCAGCCTTGGACCCTATACTAACAAGCTTTACAATGAGCAGTTCTTC
TRBD2	TRBJ2-1	NA	TRBV3-1	CVSSLLAGGAFF	TGTGTCAGCAGCCTCCTAGCGGGAGGCGCGTTCTTC
NA	TRBJ2-3	many	TRBV20-1	CSARELLAPQQDTQYF	TGCAGTGCTAGAGAGCTTCTAGCGCCGCAACAAGATACGCAGTATTTT
NA	TRBJ1-2	NA	TRBV12-3/TRBV12-4	CASSVWGAGYGYTF	TGTGCCAGCAGTGTTTGGGGGGCTGGCTATGGCTACACCTTC
NA	TRBJ2-4	few	TRBV5-1	CASSLGTEGDIQYF	TGCGCCAGCAGCTTGGGGACAGAAGGGGACATTCAGTACTTC
TRBD2	TRBJ2-1	NA	TRBV10-3	CAITASGGPSSYNEQFF	TGTGCCATCACGGCTAGCGGGGGTCCTAGCTCCTACAATGAGCAGTTCTTC
NA	TRBJ2-7	once	TRBV20-1	CSARGGIRSYEQYF	TGCAGTGCTAGGGGAGGTATACGCTCCTACGAGCAGTACTTC